Following are 27 T cell receptor beta chains from one sample sequenced in a study of neurological immune-mediated disorders (dated by TCRdb to between 2019 and 2020). The receptor library was made with 5' RACE. The instrument given in TCRdb is Illumina HiSeq 2500. The public reads were quality trimmed at Q25 with fastp and then assembled into clones with MiXCR by TCRdb, keeping productive beta chains. All rows with the same CDR3 protein become a single entry with the most common DNA and genes. Here the sample has roughly 16,000 distinct CDR3 sequences; around 9.7% occur a single time. Of the sample, 43% falls within the top ten clones. Sequenced material: CD8+ T cells from blood. These receptor sequences come from a man aged 50 to 59 in good health.

This clonotype was seen ten or more times. This chain links TRBV5-1 with TRBJ2-1, with D maybe TRBD2 (5 bases). Deletions cut 2 bases from V and 4 bases from J, with 7 bases between. The CDR3 is made up of 13 amino acids. CDR1 and CDR2 from the germline V gene are SGHRS and YFSETQ. The CDR3 bases are TGCGCCAGCAGCTTACGGGATTACAATGAGCAGTTCTTC. It translates to CASSLRDYNEQFF. Full variable domain (outside the CDR3, taken from reference TRBV5-1 and TRBJ2-1): KAGVTQTPRYLIKTRGQQVTLSCSPISGHRSVSWYQQTPGQGLQFLFEYFSETQRNKGNFPGRFSGRQFSNSRSEMNVSTLELGDSALYLCASSLRDYNEQFFGPGTRLTVL.

This clonotype appeared once. The chain uses TRBV4-2 and TRBJ1-3; D remains ambiguous. The germline CDR1 and CDR2 sequences are LGHNA and YNFKEQ. The germline V and J ends were trimmed by 0 bases and 5 bases, with 5 bases remaining between them. CDR3 length: 13 amino acids. CDR3: CASSQDGRNTIYF. CDR3 nucleotide sequence: TGTGCCAGCAGCCAAGATGGGAGAAACACCATATATTTT.

In this sample, this clonotype turned up many times. This sequence joins TRBV29-1 and TRBJ2-3; 8 nucleotides agree with TRBD2. V dropped 7 bases and J dropped 3; count of bases not matched to a gene: 6. Per the germline V gene, CDR1 is SQVTM and CDR2 is ANQGSEA. This CDR3 region has 13 residues. The CDR3 bases are TGCAGCGGTATTGGCGGGAGGACAGATACGCAGTATTTT. Protein: CSGIGGRTDTQYF.

In this sample, this clonotype turned up many times. This chain joins TRBV28 and TRBJ2-3; D call uncertain. Deletions cut 2 bases from V and 1 base from J, with 16 bases between. Germline CDR1 reads MDHEN; CDR2 reads SYDVKM. The CDR3 runs to 17 residues. CDR3 DNA: TGTGCCAGCAGTTTAGGGTCTGGTGGGTTGCGCACAGATACGCAGTATTTT. It codes for CASSLGSGGLRTDTQYF.

This clonotype has more than one count but fewer than ten. The chain links TRBV27 to TRBJ2-3; D unresolved. Germline V gene lookup returns CDR1 MNHEY and CDR2 SMNVEV (reference sequence). V lost 1 base to trimming and J lost 0 bases, with 2 bases between them. The CDR3 length is 13 residues. CDR3 sequence (DNA): TGTGCCAGCAGTTTATTTAGCACAGATACGCAGTATTTT. Its translation: CASSLFSTDTQYF.

J is TRBJ2-7 and V is TRBV7-8; TRBD2 is a possible D gene (5 bases). In germline, CDR1 is SGHVS, CDR2 FQNEAQ. CDR3 length equals 14 residues. The CDR3 DNA follows: TGTTTCAGCAGCCCTACTTCAAGCGGCTACGAGCAGTACTTC. Protein: CFSSPTSSGYEQYF.

This chain connects TRBV2 to TRBJ2-1, with 9 bases that match TRBD1. The length of the CDR3 is 16 residues. Trimming at V came to 6 bases and at J to 8 bases, leaving 14 bases not matched to a gene. Germline V lookup: CDR1 SNHLY, CDR2 FYNNEI. The DNA for the CDR3 is TGTGCCAGCAGAGAGAATCCGGGACAGGGTTATCATGAGCAGTTCTTC. Translation: CASRENPGQGYHEQFF.

This clonotype was counted at least ten times. This chain uses TRBV7-3 with TRBJ2-7, with D perhaps TRBD2 (5 bases). Germline CDR1 is SGHTA and CDR2 is FQGTGA. The CDR3 totals 16 residues. The V end was cut by 5 bases, the J end by 0 bases, with 17 bases between. The CDR3 DNA follows: TGTGCCAGCAGCCCGCGGACTGGAATAAGCTCCTACGAGCAGTACTTC. Protein sequence: CASSPRTGISSYEQYF. Using reference TRBV7-3 and TRBJ2-7 for the parts outside the CDR3, the full variable domain is GAGVSQTPSNKVTEKGKYVELRCDPISGHTALYWYRQSLGQGPEFLIYFQGTGAADDSGLPNDRFFAVRPEGSVSTLKIQRTERGDSAVYLCASSPRTGISSYEQYFGPGTRLTVT.

This clonotype was found many times. This chain joins TRBV19 and TRBJ2-6; D unresolved. V was pared by 6 bases and J by 0 bases, with 15 bases between. The CDR3 loop spans 17 amino acids. Germline V lookup: CDR1 LNHDA, CDR2 SQIVND (reference sequence). This CDR3 reads CASSGWRFSSGANVLTF. The CDR3 nucleotides read TGTGCCAGTAGCGGTTGGCGGTTCAGCTCTGGGGCCAACGTCCTGACTTTC. Drawing the rest from reference TRBV19 and TRBJ2-6, the complete variable domain is DGGITQSPKYLFRKEGQNVTLSCEQNLNHDAMYWYRQDPGQGLRLIYYSQIVNDFQKGDIAEGYSVSREKKESFPLTVTSAQKNPTAFYLCASSGWRFSSGANVLTFGAGSRLTVL.

The chain recombines TRBV5-1 with TRBJ2-7; no reliable D call. The CDR3 totals 14 residues. The ends were cut back, 0 bases at V and 2 bases at J, with 9 bases in the middle. Germline CDR1 reads SGHRS; CDR2 reads YFSETQ. DNA of the CDR3: TGCGCCAGCAGCTTGGTTGCCCATACCTACGAGCAGTACTTC. This gives the protein CASSLVAHTYEQYF. Full variable domain (missing parts from reference TRBV5-1 and TRBJ2-7): KAGVTQTPRYLIKTRGQQVTLSCSPISGHRSVSWYQQTPGQGLQFLFEYFSETQRNKGNFPGRFSGRQFSNSRSEMNVSTLELGDSALYLCASSLVAHTYEQYFGPGTRLTVT.

This clonotype was observed many times. This chain links TRBV4-3 with TRBJ2-7, with TRBD1 identical over 8 bases. In germline, CDR1 is LGHNA, CDR2 YSLEER. After removal of 1 base from V and 3 bases from J, the junction contained 5 bases not matched to a gene. The CDR3 has 15 residues. The CDR3 protein is CASSQVRQGLYEQYF. The CDR3 bases are TGCGCCAGCAGCCAAGTGAGACAGGGGCTCTACGAGCAGTACTTC.

This clonotype was seen many times. The rearrangement uses TRBV9 and TRBJ2-7; TRBD2 matches at 11 bases. Germline assignment: CDR1 SGDLS and CDR2 YYNGEE. V was pared by 3 bases and J by 5 bases, with 7 bases of the junction left unmatched. The CDR3 length is 15 residues. The CDR3 region is CASSGGVTSGDEQYF. CDR3 coding DNA: TGTGCCAGCAGCGGAGGGGTGACTAGCGGGGACGAGCAGTACTTC. The full variable domain, its missing parts supplied by reference TRBV9 and TRBJ2-7, is DSGVTQTPKHLITATGQRVTLRCSPRSGDLSVYWYQQSLDQGLQFLIQYYNGEERAKGNILERFSAQQFPDLHSELNLSSLELGDSALYFCASSGGVTSGDEQYFGPGTRLTVT.

This clonotype was found many times. The J gene is TRBJ2-7, the V gene TRBV7-2; 7 bases line up with TRBD1. The V gene's germline CDR1 is SGHTA and CDR2 FQGNSA. The CDR3 has 16 amino acids. V gave up 0 bases and J gave up 2 bases; unmatched junction bases: 7. For the CDR3, the DNA is TGTGCCAGCAGCTTAGCCGACAGGGTTGACCCCTACGAGCAGTACTTC. It translates to CASSLADRVDPYEQYF.

The chain joins TRBV2 to TRBJ2-3, with D maybe TRBD1 (6 bases). Per the germline V gene, CDR1 is SNHLY and CDR2 is FYNNEI. The CDR3 is made up of 16 amino acids. V was cut by 7 bases and J by 7 bases, with 24 bases left in between. The CDR3 protein is CASKGEIGSLTNTQYF. DNA for the CDR3: TGTGCCAGCAAGGGGGAAATAGGGTCCCTCACGAATACGCAGTATTTT.

This clonotype was detected ten times or more. The rearrangement uses TRBV7-9 and TRBJ2-3; D not resolved. Germline values: CDR1 SEHNR, CDR2 FQNEAQ (reference sequence). V gave up 5 bases and J gave up 4 bases, with 25 bases separating them. The CDR3 loop spans 18 amino acids. CDR3 nucleotides: TGTGCCAGCAGCGCCTCACTGTCTACCGAACCCTCGCCAGATACGCAGTATTTT. The encoded protein is CASSASLSTEPSPDTQYF.

This clonotype appeared many times. The J gene is TRBJ2-1, the V gene TRBV5-6; 11 bases fit TRBD2. This CDR3 contains 15 residues. In germline, CDR1 is SGHDT, CDR2 YYEEEE. V shed 5 bases and J 8 bases; nucleotides not matched to a gene: 9. CDR3 nucleotides: TGTGCCAGCAGTTTACTAGCGGGAGTCAAGGATGAGCAGTTCTTC. Its translation is CASSLLAGVKDEQFF. Looking up the rest from reference TRBV5-6 and TRBJ2-1 gives the full variable domain: DAGVTQSPTHLIKTRGQQVTLRCSPKSGHDTVSWYQQALGQGPQFIFQYYEEEERQRGNFPDRFSGHQFPNYSSELNVNALLLGDSALYLCASSLLAGVKDEQFFGPGTRLTVL.

This clonotype was recorded many times. The chain carries TRBV4-3 and TRBJ2-2; D may be TRBD1 (5 bases). Germline-derived CDR1 and CDR2 are LGHNA and YSLEER. The V gene lost 0 bases and the J gene lost 4 bases, with 6 bases spanning the gap. This CDR3 comprises 14 residues. CDR3 nucleotide sequence: TGCGCCAGCAGCCAAGAAAGGGGCACCGGGGAGCTGTTTTTT. Residues: CASSQERGTGELFF.

This clonotype was observed many times. V and J are TRBV4-1 and TRBJ2-3, with D uncertain. This CDR3 is 12 amino acids long. Trimming took 4 bases from V and 6 from J, leaving 8 bases between them. Germline-derived CDR1 and CDR2 are MGHRA and YSYEKL. In DNA form, the CDR3 reads TGCGCCAGCAGCCCATCCGCTGATACGCAGTATTTT. Protein product: CASSPSADTQYF.

This clonotype was counted at least ten times. The chain is built from TRBV30 and TRBJ2-4; no reliable D call. Trimming pared 8 bases from V and 0 bases from J, leaving 14 bases between. This CDR3 region has 14 residues. The germline CDR1 and CDR2 sequences are GTSNPN and SVGIG (reference sequence). The CDR3 region is CARPGRIAKNIQYF. CDR3 bases: TGTGCCCGTCCAGGCCGGATAGCCAAAAACATTCAGTACTTC.

This clonotype was picked up many times. The CDR3 DNA is TGTGCCGGGACGGGACGGGATACGCAGTATTTT. Translation gives CAGTGRDTQYF. The chain couples TRBV28 to TRBJ2-3; TRBD1 or TRBD2 may be the D gene (5 bases each). Trimming removed 11 bases from V and 6 bases from J, with 12 bases in between. The germline V gene encodes CDR1 MDHEN and CDR2 SYDVKM. The CDR3 extends over 11 amino acids. Filled out from reference TRBV28 and TRBJ2-3, the complete variable domain reads DVKVTQSSRYLVKRTGEKVFLECVQDMDHENMFWYRQDPGLGLRLIYFSYDVKMKEKGDIPEGYSVSREKKERFSLILESASTNQTSMYLCAGTGRDTQYFGPGTRLTVL.

This clonotype was counted ten times or more. The CDR3 region is CASSQDPASGAFEQYF. The CDR3 region has the DNA TGCGCCAGCAGCCAAGATCCGGCTAGCGGAGCCTTCGAGCAGTACTTC. The V call is TRBV4-1, the J call TRBJ2-7, with 7 bases aligning to TRBD2. Germline-derived CDR1 and CDR2 are MGHRA and YSYEKL. Trimming removed 0 bases from V and 6 bases from J; junction bases left unmatched: 11. The CDR3 spans 16 residues.

This clonotype was observed many times. This sequence joins TRBV12-3 or TRBV12-4 and TRBJ2-7; TRBD2 might be the D (6 bases). This CDR3 is 13 amino acids long. V lost 5 bases, J lost 4 bases, and 12 bases lay in between. Here the CDR3 DNA reads TGTGCCAGCAGTACGACTAGAAGGTACGAGCAGTACTTC. Its protein product is CASSTTRRYEQYF.

Ten or more counts support this clonotype. The chain combines TRBV4-3 with TRBJ1-6; maybe TRBD1 (5 bases). There are 15 residues in the CDR3. Trimming shortened V by 6 bases and J by 5 bases, and 14 bases separated the two germline ends. Germline values: CDR1 LGHNA, CDR2 YSLEER. This CDR3 is CASSRGPRDNSPLHF. The CDR3 nucleotides are TGCGCCAGCAGTCGGGGACCTCGGGATAATTCACCCCTCCACTTT.

In this sample, this clonotype turned up many times. This rearrangement joins TRBV6-1 to TRBJ2-7; 14 bases map to TRBD2. V trimming: 6 bases; J trimming: 5 bases; junction bases outside the gene matches: 6. The germline gives CDR1 MNHNS, CDR2 SASEGT. The CDR3 covers 15 residues. CDR3 sequence reads: CASRPGLAGVHEQYF. CDR3 nucleotide sequence: TGTGCCAGCAGGCCGGGACTAGCGGGAGTCCACGAGCAGTACTTC.

This clonotype was seen ten or more times. The chain combines TRBV6-5 with TRBJ1-3; a weak D match, TRBD1 (5 bases). The CDR3 contains 16 residues. V gave up 1 base and J gave up 0 bases, with 10 bases separating them. Germline assignment: CDR1 MNHEY and CDR2 SVGAGI. CDR3 amino acids: CASSYWTPSSGNTIYF. The CDR3 bases are TGTGCCAGCAGTTACTGGACACCAAGCTCTGGAAACACCATATATTTT.

This clonotype appeared many times. This sequence joins TRBV12-3 or TRBV12-4 and TRBJ2-1, with D possibly being TRBD2 (5 bases). The length of the CDR3 is 13 residues. Trimming took 3 bases from V and 8 from J, leaving 11 bases between them. This CDR3 is CASSFSGVDEQFF. CDR3 nucleotides: TGTGCCAGCAGTTTCTCCGGGGTTGATGAGCAGTTCTTC.

This clonotype was seen at least ten times. The V and J genes are TRBV20-1 and TRBJ1-6; weak D call: TRBD1 (6 bases). The CDR3 runs to 12 residues. Between the trimmed V and J ends, which lost 6 bases and 4 bases, there was a span of 7 bases. The germline V gene encodes CDR1 DFQATT and CDR2 SNEGSKA (reference sequence). The CDR3, as DNA: TGCAGTGCAGGGACATATAATTCACCCCTCCACTTT. Its protein is CSAGTYNSPLHF.